A single sample gave rise to the 11 T cell receptor beta chains below, sequenced in a study of cytomegalovirus exposure and HLA in healthy donors. The PCR ran on 60 Vbeta and 13 Jbeta primers. Clones were sequenced by immunoSEQ multiplex PCR, and TCRdb holds only the in-frame ones, with some missing. The repertoire has approximately 190,000 clones, roughly 86% of them found once; the top ten carry about 3.4%. Source material: PBMCs. The receptors here all came from a man aged 35 to 55 in good health and CMV-seropositive.

V gene TRBV7-8 combines with J gene TRBJ1-1; D is perhaps TRBD1 (6 bases). The CDR3 covers 16 residues. The V gene lost 3 bases and the J gene lost 5 bases, with 19 bases spanning the gap. Germline CDR1 SGHVS, CDR2 FQNEAQ. In DNA form, the CDR3 reads TGTGCCAGCAGCTTCGACAGGCCACCTGGTTGGACTGAAGCTTTCTTT. This encodes CASSFDRPPGWTEAFF.

The chain is built from TRBV7-3 and TRBJ2-1, with TRBD2 identical over 8 bases. Germline CDR1 reads SGHTA; CDR2 reads FQGTGA. V dropped 9 bases and J dropped 7; count of bases not matched to a gene: 8. This CDR3 is built from 13 residues. In DNA form, the CDR3 reads TGTGCCAGTAAAGCTAGCGGGTCGAATGAGCAGTTCTTC. It codes for CASKASGSNEQFF.

The rearrangement joins TRBV30 to TRBJ1-4; D is possibly TRBD1 (6 bases). Germline loops: CDR1 GTSNPN, CDR2 SVGIG (reference sequence). V lost 3 bases and J 4 bases, leaving 15 bases between the germline ends. This CDR3 is built from 15 residues. DNA of the CDR3: TGTGCCTGGAGAGCGGAGGACAGAGGTAATGAAAAACTGTTTTTT. The encoded protein is CAWRAEDRGNEKLFF.

The chain recombines TRBV11-2 with TRBJ2-3; D gene ambiguous. The CDR3 extends over 15 amino acids. V dropped 2 bases and J dropped 2 bases, with 11 bases sitting between them. The germline V gene encodes CDR1 SGHAT and CDR2 FQNNGV. The CDR3 reads CASSLQATNTDTQYF. DNA of the CDR3: TGTGCCAGCAGCTTACAGGCCACGAACACAGATACGCAGTATTTT.

This clone was observed once. This chain connects TRBV7-8 to TRBJ2-1; 12 bases agree with TRBD2. Losses at the gene ends were 5 bases for V and 5 bases for J; bases not matched to a gene: 13. The germline gives CDR1 SGHVS, CDR2 FQNEAQ. The CDR3 has 18 amino acids. The CDR3 sequence: CASSGGSLAGGPHNEQFF. The CDR3 bases are TGTGCCAGCAGCGGAGGGAGTCTAGCGGGAGGGCCGCACAATGAGCAGTTCTTC.

This clone was detected a few times. V usage is TRBV2 and J usage is TRBJ2-3, with 11 bases lining up with TRBD2. J gave up 2 bases and V 4 bases, and 2 bases lay outside the gene matches. This CDR3 is built from 15 residues. Germline V gene sequence: CDR1 SNHLY, CDR2 FYNNEI. CDR3 amino acids: CASSGTSGFTDTQYF. The CDR3 DNA reads TGTGCCAGCAGTGGGACTAGCGGGTTCACAGATACGCAGTATTTT. Full variable domain (missing parts from reference TRBV2 and TRBJ2-3): EPEVTQTPSHQVTQMGQEVILRCVPISNHLYFYWYRQILGQKVEFLVSFYNNEISEKSEIFDDQFSVERPDGSNFTLKIRSTKLEDSAMYFCASSGTSGFTDTQYFGPGTRLTVL.

This clone was observed a single time. CDR3 amino acids: CASSLGPFPANYGYTF. The CDR3 nucleotides read TGTGCCAGCAGCTTAGGCCCCTTTCCAGCTAACTATGGCTACACCTTC. The V gene is TRBV7-2, the J gene TRBJ1-2; D remains unclear. The CDR3 is 16 amino acids. Deletions cut 1 base from V and 0 bases from J, with 12 bases between. CDR1 is SGHTA and CDR2 is FQGNSA in the germline V gene.

The sample holds a few counts of this clone. CDR3 DNA sequence: TGTGCCAGCAGCAGGGGGCCAGGGGAAAAACTGTTTTTT. As protein: CASSRGPGEKLFF. The chain combines TRBV6-1 with TRBJ1-4, with 8 nucleotides matching TRBD1. The V and J ends lost 6 bases and 8 bases, in that order; junction bases with no gene match: 5. This CDR3 has 13 residues. Germline CDR1 reads MNHNS; CDR2 reads SASEGT.

The chain couples TRBV28 to TRBJ2-7; weak D call: TRBD1 (6 bases). CDR3 length: 16 residues. Germline values: CDR1 MDHEN, CDR2 SYDVKM. Trimming left V 4 bases short and J 2 bases short, with 18 bases between. Here the CDR3 DNA reads TGTGCCAGCAGTTCCCAAGGTCAGGGGCAGACCTACGAGCAGTACTTC. Translation: CASSSQGQGQTYEQYF.

Comment on this clone: A junction end diverges from the germline sequence, so it may reflect a read error. J is TRBJ2-2 and V is TRBV7-3; TRBD1 might be the D (6 bases). Germline V gene sequence: CDR1 SGHTA, CDR2 FQGTGA. This CDR3 spans 13 amino acids. CDR3 sequence reads: CASSPGQPYELLF. In nucleotides, the CDR3 is TGTGCCAGCAGCCCCGGACAGCCTTACGAGCTGCTTTTT.

The sample holds a few counts of this clone. The genes are TRBV11-2 and TRBJ1-6; 10 bases align to TRBD1. The CDR3 runs 17 residues. The ends lost 1 base at V and 7 bases at J; junction bases unmatched: 7. Germline loops: CDR1 SGHAT, CDR2 FQNNGV. The CDR3 sequence is CASSLGGGTGVNSPLHF. The CDR3 nucleotides are TGTGCCAGCAGCTTAGGGGGGGGGACAGGGGTGAATTCACCCCTCCACTTT.